Shown below are 17 T cell receptor beta chains from a single sample sequenced in a study of T cell responses to AZD1222 COVID-19 vaccine. The repertoire was sequenced with immunoSEQ multiplex PCR; TCRdb's copy has only in-frame clones and lacks some. The table has 70,000 to 85,000 clones, 80% to 90% seen once. The specimen comprised peripheral blood, sampled on day 0 of AZD1222 vaccination. These receptors were collected from an adult in good health.

This chain uses TRBV7-2 with TRBJ2-3; D is ambiguous. Germline V gene sequence: CDR1 SGHTA, CDR2 FQGNSA. This CDR3 region has 12 residues. V was trimmed by 10 bases and J by 4 bases, leaving 12 bases between them. DNA for the CDR3: TGTGCCACCAACTCCCAATCAGATACGCAGTATTTT. This codes for CATNSQSDTQYF.

The chain recombines TRBV10-3 with TRBJ1-1; 9 bases fit TRBD1. V gave up 0 bases and J gave up 3 bases; unmatched junction bases: 8. The CDR3 covers 17 residues. Germline CDR1 and CDR2: ENHRY and SYGVKD. CDR3 sequence (DNA): TGTGCCATCAGTGAGTCGACAGGGGGATTAGTGGACACTGAAGCTTTCTTT. It is translated as CAISESTGGLVDTEAFF.

The CDR3 spells CASSYGAGMSNQPQHF. The CDR3 DNA follows: TGTGCCAGCAGTTACGGGGCGGGGATGAGCAATCAGCCCCAGCATTTT. This chain links TRBV6-2 or TRBV6-3 with TRBJ1-5; D perhaps matches TRBD1 (5 bases). V lost 2 bases and J 1 base, leaving 12 bases between the germline ends. The CDR3 has 16 amino acids. Looked up from germline, CDR1 is MNHEY and CDR2 is SVGEGT.

The genes are TRBV11-2 and TRBJ1-6; maybe TRBD1 (6 bases). Trimming removed 4 bases at V and 17 bases at J, with 15 bases between. The CDR3 loop spans 12 amino acids. Germline V lookup: CDR1 SGHAT, CDR2 FQNNGV. The CDR3 sequence is CASSYPRGNFHF. In DNA, the CDR3 is TGTGCCAGCAGCTACCCCAGGGGAAATTTCCACTTT.

As DNA, the CDR3 is TGCGCCAGCAGCTTGGCCCAGGGACGTCACACTGAAGCTTTCTTT. Its protein is CASSLAQGRHTEAFF. This chain uses TRBV5-1 with TRBJ1-1, with a possible D match to TRBD1 (5 bases). Germline values: CDR1 SGHRS, CDR2 YFSETQ. The CDR3 spans 15 residues. The V end lost 0 bases, the J end lost 3 bases, and 12 bases lay between the germline ends.

This rearrangement joins TRBV30 to TRBJ1-5; 10 nucleotides match TRBD1. The CDR3 length is 13 residues. The germline V gene has CDR1 GTSNPN and CDR2 SVGIG (reference sequence). The V and J ends lost 5 bases and 7 bases, in that order; junction bases with no gene match: 5. DNA of the CDR3: TGTGCCTGGGGGGACAGGGGAAGACAGCCCCAGCATTTT. Translating it yields CAWGDRGRQPQHF.

CDR3 residues: CASSLVGSDGYTF. The DNA for the CDR3 is TGTGCCAGCAGTTTAGTGGGCTCGGATGGCTACACCTTC. V is TRBV12-3 or TRBV12-4 and J is TRBJ1-2; the D is unclear. Between the trimmed V and J ends, which lost 1 base and 6 bases, there was a span of 9 bases. The CDR3 contains 13 residues.

The chain recombines TRBV29-1 with TRBJ2-3; 7 bases match TRBD1. With V trimmed by 3 bases and J by 6 bases, 3 bases remained unmatched. The CDR3 spans 12 residues. Germline V CDR1 and CDR2: SQVTM, ANQGSEA. In DNA form, the CDR3 reads TGCAGCGTTGACAGGGGGTTGGATACGCAGTATTTT. It specifies CSVDRGLDTQYF.

The rearrangement uses TRBV19 and TRBJ2-1; 7 bases are shared with TRBD2. The CDR3 length is 17 residues. V shed 4 bases and J 0 bases; nucleotides not matched to a gene: 9. Germline CDR1 is LNHDA and CDR2 is SQIVND (reference sequence). CDR3 region: CASSTSGTIVSYNEQFF. In DNA form, the CDR3 reads TGTGCCAGTAGTACGAGCGGGACTATCGTCTCCTACAATGAGCAGTTCTTC.

The chain joins TRBV19 to TRBJ1-4, with TRBD1 as a possible D gene (5 bases). The ends were cut back, 5 bases at V and 4 bases at J, with 11 bases in the middle. The CDR3 consists of 14 residues. The germline V gene has CDR1 LNHDA and CDR2 SQIVND (reference sequence). The CDR3 DNA sequence: TGTGCCAGTAGTTTTGCAGGGAATAATGAAAAACTGTTTTTT. Its translation: CASSFAGNNEKLFF.

This clone was counted a few times. This rearrangement joins TRBV5-3 to TRBJ2-3; 13 bases are a match to TRBD2. TRBV5-3 is assigned to the ORF class and has an uncertain function. The CDR3 has 17 residues. Germline trimming cut 1 base from V and 3 bases from J; bases unmatched to any gene: 5. For the CDR3, the DNA is TGTGCCAGAAGCTTGTCGACTAGCGGGGGGTTAACAGATACGCAGTATTTT. Translated: CARSLSTSGGLTDTQYF.

The V call is TRBV5-4, the J call TRBJ1-1; 9 bases agree with TRBD1. The CDR3 spans 12 residues. Germline assignment: CDR1 SGHNT and CDR2 YYREEE (reference sequence). V gave up 4 bases and J gave up 8 bases; unmatched junction bases: 3. CDR3 nucleotide sequence: TGTGCCAGCAGCGGGACAGGGTGGGAAGCTTTCTTT. Its translation: CASSGTGWEAFF.

The chain couples TRBV10-3 to TRBJ1-3; D gene uncertain. CDR3 length: 15 amino acids. Trimming stripped 2 bases from V and 0 bases from J, with 8 bases between. Germline CDR1 and CDR2: ENHRY and SYGVKD. This chain's CDR3 is CAISETGNSGNTIYF. In nucleotides, the CDR3 is TGTGCCATCAGTGAGACCGGGAACTCTGGAAACACCATATATTTT.

V gene TRBV2 combines with J gene TRBJ2-7; a weak D match, TRBD1 (6 bases). This CDR3 has 11 amino acids. The germline gives CDR1 SNHLY, CDR2 FYNNEI. Trimming stripped 8 bases from V and 5 bases from J, with 10 bases between. CDR3 nucleotides: TGTGCCAGCCGACAGGTAAACGAGCAGTACTTC. This codes for CASRQVNEQYF. The full variable domain, its missing parts supplied by reference TRBV2 and TRBJ2-7, is EPEVTQTPSHQVTQMGQEVILRCVPISNHLYFYWYRQILGQKVEFLVSFYNNEISEKSEIFDDQFSVERPDGSNFTLKIRSTKLEDSAMYFCASRQVNEQYFGPGTRLTVT.

The table lists this clone with a count of one. V usage is TRBV5-6 and J usage is TRBJ2-7; 8 bases line up with TRBD1. CDR1 and CDR2 from the germline V gene are SGHDT and YYEEEE. V gave up 7 bases and J gave up 11 bases; unmatched junction bases: 20. The CDR3 is 15 amino acids. The CDR3 bases are TGTGCCAGCTCAGACAGGGGCCGTTTCCACGAGTGGGAGTACTTC. This translates into CASSDRGRFHEWEYF.

The gene calls are TRBV3-1 (or the pseudogene TRBV3-2) and TRBJ1-1; no clear D. Germline CDR1 is LGHDT and CDR2 is YNNKEL (reference sequence). The CDR3 runs 15 residues. V lost 4 bases and J lost 5, with 17 bases in between. The CDR3 region has the DNA TGTGCCAGCAGCCCATTCGAAGGAGGAAGAACTGAAGCTTTCTTT. As protein: CASSPFEGGRTEAFF.

The gene calls are TRBV7-9 and TRBJ2-1; D is unresolved. This CDR3 has 17 residues. Trimming took 1 base from V and 0 from J, leaving 13 bases between them. In germline, CDR1 is SEHNR, CDR2 FQNEAQ (reference sequence). The DNA of the CDR3 is TGTGCCAGCAGCTTAGACCCGGAAGAAAGCTCCTACAATGAGCAGTTCTTC. Translated, it gives CASSLDPEESSYNEQFF.